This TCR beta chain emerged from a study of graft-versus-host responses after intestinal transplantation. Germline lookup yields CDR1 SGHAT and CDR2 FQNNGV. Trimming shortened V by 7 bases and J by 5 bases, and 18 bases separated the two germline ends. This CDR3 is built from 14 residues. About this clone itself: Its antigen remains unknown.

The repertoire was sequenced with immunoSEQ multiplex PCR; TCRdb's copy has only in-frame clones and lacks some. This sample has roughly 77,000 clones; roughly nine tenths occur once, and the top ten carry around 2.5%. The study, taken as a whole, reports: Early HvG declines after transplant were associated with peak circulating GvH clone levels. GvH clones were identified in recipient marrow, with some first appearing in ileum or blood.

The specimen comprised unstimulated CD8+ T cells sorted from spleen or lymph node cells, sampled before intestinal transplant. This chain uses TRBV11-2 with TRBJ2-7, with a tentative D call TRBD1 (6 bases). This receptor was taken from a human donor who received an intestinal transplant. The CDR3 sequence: CASTSADRPDEQYF. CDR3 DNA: TGTGCCAGCACCTCGGCCGACAGGCCCGACGAGCAGTACTTC.